This TCR beta chain was retrieved from a study of blood T cell repertoires in COVID-19. The CDR3 length is 16 residues. Germline CDR1 SNHLY, CDR2 FYNNEI. Trimming stripped 4 bases from V and 3 bases from J, with 16 bases between. In the study's own analysis: Cell counts per sample came from amplifying reference gene primers. Sequenced by immunoSEQ multiplex PCR; TCRdb stores in-frame clones only, minus some. V, J and clone size are taken as reported in that table, and D and trimming were inferred from the DNA itself. The sample holds more than 250,000 clones, around nine tenths seen once. The sequenced sample consisted of PBMCs or T cells enriched from blood (not recorded which). V gene TRBV2 combines with J gene TRBJ2-1; possibly TRBD2 for D (6 bases). This clonotype was obtained from a woman in her 40s who had recovered from COVID-19. The CDR3: CASSAEPGLNYNEQFF. DNA for the CDR3: TGTGCCAGCAGTGCGGAGCCGGGACTTAACTACAATGAGCAGTTCTTC. The complete variable domain, with remaining parts taken from reference TRBV2 and TRBJ2-1, reads EPEVTQTPSHQVTQMGQEVILRCVPISNHLYFYWYRQILGQKVEFLVSFYNNEISEKSEIFDDQFSVERPDGSNFTLKIRSTKLEDSAMYFCASSAEPGLNYNEQFFGPGTRLTVL.